The 26 T cell receptor beta chains in this list originate from one sample, sequenced in a study of blood T cell repertoires in COVID-19. TCRdb's table, derived via immunoSEQ multiplex PCR, lists solely in-frame clones and lacks some. The sample consists of approximately 52,000 clones, approximately 90% of them appearing once. The sample was peripheral blood. The receptors come from a man aged 50-59 years with acute or convalescent COVID-19.

This chain links TRBV27 with TRBJ1-2, with 9 bases fitting TRBD1. The CDR3 runs to 13 residues. V was pared by 7 bases and J by 4 bases, with 4 bases of the junction left unmatched. The V gene's germline CDR1 is MNHEY and CDR2 SMNVEV (reference sequence). Written as DNA, the CDR3 is TGTGCCAGCAAACCGGACAGGGGCTATGGCTACACCTTC. Translating gives CASKPDRGYGYTF.

V is TRBV5-6 and J is TRBJ1-6; 7 bases map to TRBD1. Trimming at V came to 7 bases and at J to 1 base, leaving 8 bases not matched to a gene. Germline CDR1 is SGHDT and CDR2 is YYEEEE. This CDR3 is built from 16 residues. CDR3 bases: TGTGCCAGCGGGTTTACAGGGGTTTCCTATAATTCACCCCTCCACTTT. This encodes CASGFTGVSYNSPLHF.

The V and J genes are TRBV11-2 and TRBJ2-7, with D unresolved. The CDR3 spans 14 residues. Trimming pared 4 bases from V and 4 bases from J, leaving 14 bases between. Germline assignment: CDR1 SGHAT and CDR2 FQNNGV. CDR3 loop: CASSSDLSFYEQYF. DNA of the CDR3: TGTGCCAGCAGCTCCGATCTGAGTTTTTACGAGCAGTACTTC.

This rearrangement joins TRBV6-5 to TRBJ2-1; D unresolved. V was pared by 8 bases and J by 9 bases, with 8 bases between. Per the germline V gene, CDR1 is MNHEY and CDR2 is SVGAGI. CDR3 length: 10 residues. CDR3 bases: TGTGCCAGCGGAGCCCGTGAGCAGTTCTTC. Amino acid sequence: CASGAREQFF.

V and J are TRBV27 and TRBJ1-2; D might be TRBD1 (6 bases). V lost 6 bases to trimming and J lost 2 bases, with 10 bases between them. The CDR3 has 13 residues. Germline CDR1 is MNHEY and CDR2 is SMNVEV (reference sequence). DNA for the CDR3: TGTGCCAGCAGCCCAGGGGCCAACTATGGCTACACCTTC. Its protein is CASSPGANYGYTF.

The chain has TRBV19 and TRBJ1-2; no firm D call. V was cut by 3 bases and J by 4 bases, with 6 bases left in between. The CDR3 runs 12 residues. In germline, CDR1 is LNHDA, CDR2 SQIVND (reference sequence). The CDR3 region is CASSISGYGYTF. DNA of the CDR3: TGTGCCAGTAGTATTTCGGGCTATGGCTACACCTTC.

CDR3 amino acids: CASSPLQGSNQPQHF. The CDR3 DNA sequence: TGTGCCAGCTCACCACTCCAGGGTAGCAATCAGCCCCAGCATTTT. The V and J genes are TRBV18 and TRBJ1-5; perhaps TRBD1 as D (5 bases). There are 15 residues in the CDR3. CDR1 and CDR2 from the germline V gene are KGHSH and LQKENI. V lost 1 base and J lost 0, with 7 bases in between.

In this sample, this clone turned up once. The chain has TRBV7-8 and TRBJ1-5; TRBD1 agrees at 7 bases. Germline values: CDR1 SGHVS, CDR2 FQNEAQ. The length of the CDR3 is 13 residues. Trimming removed 7 bases from V and 2 bases from J; junction bases left unmatched: 2. The CDR3 loop reads CASNDRGNQPQHF. The CDR3 coding sequence is TGTGCCAGCAACGACAGGGGCAATCAGCCCCAGCATTTT.

The chain recombines TRBV18 with TRBJ2-7; weak D call: TRBD1 (6 bases). V was shortened by 6 bases and J by 7 bases, with 13 bases between the two germline ends. CDR3 length: 12 amino acids. Per the germline V gene, CDR1 is KGHSH and CDR2 is LQKENI. DNA of the CDR3: TGTGCCAGCTCGTCACAGGGTGGGGAGCAGTACTTC. Residues: CASSSQGGEQYF.

The chain is built from TRBV29-1 and TRBJ2-7, with 14 nucleotides matching TRBD2. Trimming took 6 bases from V and 4 from J; bases not matched to a gene: 5. The CDR3 is made up of 14 amino acids. Germline V gene data show CDR1 as SQVTM and CDR2 as ANQGSEA. The DNA for the CDR3 is TGCAGCGTGGTAGGACTAGCGGGGGGTTACGAGCAGTACTTC. It is translated as CSVVGLAGGYEQYF.

V and J are TRBV11-2 and TRBJ1-2; TRBD1 matches at 8 bases. Germline CDR1 and CDR2: SGHAT and FQNNGV. The CDR3 loop spans 14 amino acids. With V trimmed by 6 bases and J by 7 bases, 10 bases remained unmatched. The CDR3 here is CASSKNLGTGGYTF. CDR3 DNA sequence: TGTGCCAGCAGTAAAAATCTCGGGACAGGTGGCTACACCTTC.

In DNA form, the CDR3 reads TGCGCCAGCAGAACCGGGACAGGGTACTACGAGCAGTACTTC. Amino acid sequence: CASRTGTGYYEQYF. This chain connects TRBV5-1 to TRBJ2-7; 9 positions match TRBD1. Looked up from germline, CDR1 is SGHRS and CDR2 is YFSETQ. The junction had 6 bases not matched to a gene; V was cut back by 5 bases and J by 3 bases. This CDR3 has 14 residues.

The chain links TRBV23-1 to TRBJ2-7, with TRBD2 identical over 7 bases. TRBV23-1 is noted as an ORF with a role that remains uncertain. V was pared by 0 bases and J by 5 bases, with 7 bases of the junction left unmatched. The CDR3 contains 15 residues. DNA of the CDR3: TGCGCCAGCAGTCAATCGCGGGTAGCGGGCCACGAGCAGTACTTC. Translated, it gives CASSQSRVAGHEQYF.

This clone has only a few counts. The rearrangement joins TRBV5-1 to TRBJ1-2, with D uncertain. Germline CDR1 and CDR2: SGHRS and YFSETQ. The CDR3 length is 16 residues. The V end lost 4 bases, the J end lost 2 bases, and 18 bases lay between the germline ends. CDR3 loop: CASSPGYGRGNYGYTF. The CDR3 DNA reads TGCGCCAGCAGCCCCGGGTACGGACGGGGAAACTATGGCTACACCTTC.

The V and J genes are TRBV10-3 and TRBJ1-3, with D possibly being TRBD1 (5 bases). The CDR3 is made up of 13 amino acids. V lost 7 bases and J 7 bases, leaving 14 bases between the germline ends. Germline V gene sequence: CDR1 ENHRY, CDR2 SYGVKD. The CDR3 DNA is TGTGCCATCAAACGTGGGCAGGGCAACACCATATATTTT. Amino acid sequence: CAIKRGQGNTIYF.

This chain links TRBV3-1 (or the pseudogene TRBV3-2) with TRBJ1-2; D perhaps matches TRBD1 (6 bases). CDR3 length equals 13 residues. The V gene lost 6 bases and the J gene lost 0 bases, with 8 bases spanning the gap. In germline, CDR1 is LGHDT, CDR2 YNNKEL (reference sequence). The chain's CDR3 is CASRQGSNYGYTF. The CDR3 region has the DNA TGTGCCAGCAGACAGGGATCTAACTATGGCTACACCTTC.

This clone has just one count. The chain couples TRBV7-9 to TRBJ2-3, with 7 nucleotides matching TRBD1. Germline CDR1 and CDR2: SEHNR and FQNEAQ (reference sequence). CDR3 length: 16 residues. The ends lost 5 bases at V and 7 bases at J; junction bases unmatched: 15. The CDR3 DNA follows: TGTGCCAGCAGCCGAACAGGGGCACAGTCCATCCATACGCAGTATTTT. Amino acids: CASSRTGAQSIHTQYF.

The CDR3 DNA follows: TGTGCCACCAGTGATCCTACTAGCGGGGGGGCAACAGATACGCAGTATTTT. This sequence encodes CATSDPTSGGATDTQYF. The V and J genes are TRBV24-1 and TRBJ2-3; 13 bases agree with TRBD2. The V gene's germline CDR1 is KGHDR and CDR2 SFDVKD. This CDR3 is built from 17 residues. V lost 3 bases to trimming and J lost 3 bases; unmatched junction nucleotides: 5.

The genes are TRBV28 and TRBJ2-7, with 9 bases fitting TRBD1. This CDR3 region has 17 residues. Trimming removed 3 bases from V and 9 bases from J; junction bases left unmatched: 18. Looked up from germline, CDR1 is MDHEN and CDR2 is SYDVKM. The CDR3 is CASSFRATGTGRNAQYF. For the CDR3, the DNA is TGTGCCAGCAGTTTCAGAGCCACCGGGACAGGGAGGAATGCGCAGTACTTC.

The rearrangement uses TRBV2 and TRBJ2-3, with D tentatively TRBD1 (5 bases). V lost 5 bases and J lost 4, with 7 bases in between. The CDR3 runs 12 residues. Germline lookup yields CDR1 SNHLY and CDR2 FYNNEI. The DNA for the CDR3 is TGTGCCAGCAGTCGACAGTCAGATACGCAGTATTTT. Translated, it gives CASSRQSDTQYF.

The V gene is TRBV2, the J gene TRBJ2-7; TRBD2 might be the D (6 bases). CDR3 length: 12 amino acids. Between the trimmed V and J ends, which lost 6 bases and 6 bases, there was a span of 12 bases. Germline V CDR1 and CDR2: SNHLY, FYNNEI. The CDR3 protein is CASSWEVAEQYF. DNA for the CDR3: TGTGCCAGCAGCTGGGAGGTTGCCGAGCAGTACTTC.

In its sample, this clone was seen once. The chain couples TRBV18 to TRBJ2-7; the match to TRBD2 covers 8 bases. Germline lookup yields CDR1 KGHSH and CDR2 LQKENI. Trimming at V came to 4 bases and at J to 5 bases, leaving 22 bases not matched to a gene. This CDR3 is built from 19 residues. The CDR3: CASSHLQRLGGTSFDEQYF. The CDR3 nucleotides are TGTGCCAGCTCACACCTTCAGCGTCTTGGTGGGACTAGTTTCGACGAGCAGTACTTC.

The V call is TRBV4-1, the J call TRBJ1-2; D may be TRBD1 (6 bases). With 3 bases removed from V and 4 bases from J, the gap between germline ends came to 12 bases. The CDR3 sequence is 14 residues long. Germline-derived CDR1 and CDR2 are MGHRA and YSYEKL. CDR3 protein: CASSHAGEFYGYTF. The CDR3 DNA reads TGCGCCAGCAGCCATGCAGGGGAATTCTATGGCTACACCTTC.

The chain uses TRBV24-1 and TRBJ2-7; 10 nucleotides align to TRBD2. Germline V gene lookup returns CDR1 KGHDR and CDR2 SFDVKD. The CDR3 sequence is 15 residues long. Losses at the gene ends were 0 bases for V and 6 bases for J; bases not matched to a gene: 4. CDR3 bases: TGTGCCACCAGTGATTTGCGGGCTAGCGGGGGCGAGCAGTACTTC. This codes for CATSDLRASGGEQYF.

This chain links TRBV30 with TRBJ1-6, with TRBD1 matching over 8 bases. Germline CDR1 GTSNPN, CDR2 SVGIG (reference sequence). V lost 5 bases, J lost 7 bases, and 7 bases stayed unmatched. The CDR3 is 14 amino acids. CDR3 in amino acids: CAWDPTGVNSPLHF. DNA for the CDR3: TGTGCCTGGGACCCGACAGGGGTCAATTCACCCCTCCACTTT.

The rearrangement links TRBV3-1 (or the pseudogene TRBV3-2) to TRBJ1-2, with D maybe TRBD1 (6 bases). V lost 4 bases and J lost 3, with 12 bases in between. The CDR3 extends over 14 amino acids. The germline gives CDR1 LGHDT, CDR2 YNNKEL (reference sequence). The CDR3 is CASSPTGLDYGYTF. Here the CDR3 DNA reads TGTGCCAGCAGCCCCACAGGGTTAGACTATGGCTACACCTTC.